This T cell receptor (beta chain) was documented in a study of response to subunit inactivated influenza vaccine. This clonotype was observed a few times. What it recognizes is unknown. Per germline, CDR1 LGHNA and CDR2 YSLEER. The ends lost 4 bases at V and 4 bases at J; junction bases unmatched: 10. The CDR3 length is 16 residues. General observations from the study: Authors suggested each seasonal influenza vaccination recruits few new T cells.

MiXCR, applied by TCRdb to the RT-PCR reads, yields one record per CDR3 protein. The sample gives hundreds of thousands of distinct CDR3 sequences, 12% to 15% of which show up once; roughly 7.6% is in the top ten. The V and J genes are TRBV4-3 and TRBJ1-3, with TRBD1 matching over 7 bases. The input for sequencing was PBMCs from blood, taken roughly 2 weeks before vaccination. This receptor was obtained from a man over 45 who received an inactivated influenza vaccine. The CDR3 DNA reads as TGCGCCAGCAGCCCTACCCCAGGGGGACCAGGAAACACCATATATTTT. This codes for CASSPTPGGPGNTIYF.